These 5 T cell receptor beta chains were all obtained from the same sample, sequenced in a study of cytomegalovirus exposure and HLA in healthy donors. Primers included in the PCR were 60 Vbeta and 13 Jbeta primers. Profiled with immunoSEQ multiplex PCR; TCRdb holds only in-frame clones, not every one. The table has 100,000 to 150,000 clones, over 70% seen once. Sequenced sample: PBMCs. These receptors were collected from a woman between 50 and 59 years old in good health and CMV-seronegative.

The rearrangement uses TRBV7-9 and TRBJ2-7; 9 nucleotides line up with TRBD2. This CDR3 spans 15 amino acids. Germline CDR1 SEHNR, CDR2 FQNEAQ (reference sequence). J gave up 6 bases and V 5 bases, and 11 bases lay outside the gene matches. Here the CDR3 DNA reads TGTGCCAGCAGCCAAACCCTAGCGGGACCCACCGAGCAGTACTTC. This translates into CASSQTLAGPTEQYF. The full variable domain, with the rest looked up from reference TRBV7-9 and TRBJ2-7, is DTGVSQNPRHKITKRGQNVTFRCDPISEHNRLYWYRQTLGQGPEFLTYFQNEAQLEKSRLLSDRFSAERPKGSFSTLEIQRTEQGDSAMYLCASSQTLAGPTEQYFGPGTRLTVT.

The chain couples TRBV6-5 to TRBJ2-1, with 8 bases matching TRBD2. The CDR3 loop spans 15 amino acids. V dropped 0 bases and J dropped 5; count of bases not matched to a gene: 3. Germline CDR1 reads MNHEY; CDR2 reads SVGAGI. The CDR3 loop reads CASSYSLAGHNEQFF. The CDR3 DNA follows: TGTGCCAGCAGTTACTCCCTAGCGGGCCACAATGAGCAGTTCTTC.

The rearrangement links TRBV30 to TRBJ2-1; D perhaps matches TRBD2 (7 bases). The V end was cut by 1 base, the J end by 4 bases, with 14 bases between. Per the germline V gene, CDR1 is GTSNPN and CDR2 is SVGIG (reference sequence). This CDR3 has 15 residues. CDR3 nucleotides: TGTGCCTGGAGTGGCGGGGGCTTACATTACAATGAGCAGTTCTTC. It codes for CAWSGGGLHYNEQFF.

The gene calls are TRBV9 and TRBJ2-1, with a tentative D call TRBD1 (6 bases). From germline, CDR1 is SGDLS and CDR2 YYNGEE. The CDR3 consists of 15 residues. Trimming took off 3 bases at V and 4 bases at J, with 14 bases between the two ends. Here the CDR3 reads CASSAQGSGYNEQFF. In DNA, the CDR3 is TGTGCCAGCAGCGCTCAGGGGTCCGGGTACAATGAGCAGTTCTTC. Full variable domain (rest looked up from reference TRBV9 and TRBJ2-1): DSGVTQTPKHLITATGQRVTLRCSPRSGDLSVYWYQQSLDQGLQFLIQYYNGEERAKGNILERFSAQQFPDLHSELNLSSLELGDSALYFCASSAQGSGYNEQFFGPGTRLTVL.

This chain joins TRBV29-1 and TRBJ1-2; D perhaps matches TRBD1 (6 bases). Deletions cut 7 bases from V and 5 bases from J, with 11 bases between. The V gene's germline CDR1 is SQVTM and CDR2 ANQGSEA. The CDR3 consists of 11 residues. DNA of the CDR3: TGCAGCGACCTCGGACAGTATGGCTACACCTTC. Its translation: CSDLGQYGYTF.